This note documents a single T cell receptor (beta chain) sequence. Data came from immunoSEQ multiplex PCR; TCRdb stores just in-frame clones and leaves some out. The repertoire holds tens of thousands of clones, 92% seen once, with 0.42% in the top ten. Germline-derived CDR1 and CDR2 are MDHEN and SYDVKM. The CDR3 consists of 17 residues. The ends were cut back, 2 bases at V and 7 bases at J, with 24 bases in the middle. The sample originates from a study of technical replicates of blood from a handful of donors. Sequencing was done on a sample of T cells isolated from PBMCs. The chain uses TRBV28 and TRBJ2-7, with D possibly matching TRBD1 (6 bases). The sequence came from a human donor in good health. CDR3 in amino acids: CASSLGQGSATKGEQYF. CDR3 sequence (DNA): TGTGCCAGCAGTTTAGGGCAGGGGTCCGCTACCAAGGGGGAGCAGTACTTC.